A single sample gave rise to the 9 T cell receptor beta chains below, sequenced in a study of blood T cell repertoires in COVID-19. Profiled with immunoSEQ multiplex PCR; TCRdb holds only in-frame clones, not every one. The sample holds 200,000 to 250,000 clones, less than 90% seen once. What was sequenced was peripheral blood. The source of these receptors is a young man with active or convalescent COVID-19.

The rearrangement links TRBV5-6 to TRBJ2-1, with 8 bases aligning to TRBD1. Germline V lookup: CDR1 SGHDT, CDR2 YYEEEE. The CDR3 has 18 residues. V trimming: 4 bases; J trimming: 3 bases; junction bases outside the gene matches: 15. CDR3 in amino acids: CASSPDRGSWVGYNEQFF. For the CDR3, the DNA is TGTGCCAGCAGCCCAGACAGGGGAAGTTGGGTAGGCTACAATGAGCAGTTCTTC.

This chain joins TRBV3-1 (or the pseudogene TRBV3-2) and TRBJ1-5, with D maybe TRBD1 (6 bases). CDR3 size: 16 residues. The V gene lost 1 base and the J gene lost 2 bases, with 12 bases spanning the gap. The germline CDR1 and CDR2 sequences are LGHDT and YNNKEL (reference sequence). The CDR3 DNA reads TGTGCCAGCAGCCAAGGAAACAGGGCTGGCAATCAGCCCCAGCATTTT. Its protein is CASSQGNRAGNQPQHF.

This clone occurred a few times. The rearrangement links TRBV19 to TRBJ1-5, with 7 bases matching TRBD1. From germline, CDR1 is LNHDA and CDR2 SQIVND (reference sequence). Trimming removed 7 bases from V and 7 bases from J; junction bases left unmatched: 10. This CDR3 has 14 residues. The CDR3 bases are TGTGCCAGTACCCAGGGGGGAGGCTTCCAGCCCCAGCATTTT. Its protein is CASTQGGGFQPQHF.

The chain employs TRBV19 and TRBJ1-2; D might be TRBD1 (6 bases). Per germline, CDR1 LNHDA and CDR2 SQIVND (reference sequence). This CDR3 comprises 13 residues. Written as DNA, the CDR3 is TGTGCAGCCCTGCAGGGGATGTCGCGTGGTTACACCTTC. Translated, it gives CAALQGMSRGYTF.

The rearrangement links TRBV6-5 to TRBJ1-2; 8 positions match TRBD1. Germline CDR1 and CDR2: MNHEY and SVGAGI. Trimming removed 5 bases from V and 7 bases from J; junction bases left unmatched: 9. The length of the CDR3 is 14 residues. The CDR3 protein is CASSREQGTGGYTF. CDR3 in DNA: TGTGCCAGCAGTAGGGAGCAGGGGACAGGTGGCTACACCTTC.

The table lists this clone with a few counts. Here the CDR3 DNA reads TGTGCCAGCAGCCAAATAGGCAGGGCTTTCTTT. Amino acids: CASSQIGRAFF. This chain links TRBV3-1 (or the pseudogene TRBV3-2) with TRBJ1-1; D gene ambiguous. V lost 2 bases, J lost 11 bases, and 9 bases lay in between. There are 11 residues in the CDR3. CDR1 and CDR2 (germline): LGHDT, YNNKEL (reference sequence).

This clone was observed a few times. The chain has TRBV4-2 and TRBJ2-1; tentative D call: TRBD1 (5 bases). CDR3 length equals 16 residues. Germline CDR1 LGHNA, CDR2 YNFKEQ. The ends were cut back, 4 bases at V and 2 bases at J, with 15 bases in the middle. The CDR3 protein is CASSRRALETYNEQFF. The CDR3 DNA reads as TGTGCCAGCAGCCGCAGGGCCCTAGAGACCTACAATGAGCAGTTCTTC.

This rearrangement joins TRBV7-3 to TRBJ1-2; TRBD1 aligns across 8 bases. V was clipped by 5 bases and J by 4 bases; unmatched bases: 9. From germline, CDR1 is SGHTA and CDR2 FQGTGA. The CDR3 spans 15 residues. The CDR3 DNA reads TGTGCCAGCAGCCTTTCTTGGACAGGGTCCTATGGCTACACCTTC. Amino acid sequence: CASSLSWTGSYGYTF.

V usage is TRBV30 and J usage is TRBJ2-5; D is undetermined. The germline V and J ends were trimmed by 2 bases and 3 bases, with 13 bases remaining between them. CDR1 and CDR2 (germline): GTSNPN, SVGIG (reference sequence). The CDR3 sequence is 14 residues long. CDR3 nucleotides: TGTGCCTGGAGTTCTTACAGCCCGAAAGAGACCCAGTACTTC. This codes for CAWSSYSPKETQYF.